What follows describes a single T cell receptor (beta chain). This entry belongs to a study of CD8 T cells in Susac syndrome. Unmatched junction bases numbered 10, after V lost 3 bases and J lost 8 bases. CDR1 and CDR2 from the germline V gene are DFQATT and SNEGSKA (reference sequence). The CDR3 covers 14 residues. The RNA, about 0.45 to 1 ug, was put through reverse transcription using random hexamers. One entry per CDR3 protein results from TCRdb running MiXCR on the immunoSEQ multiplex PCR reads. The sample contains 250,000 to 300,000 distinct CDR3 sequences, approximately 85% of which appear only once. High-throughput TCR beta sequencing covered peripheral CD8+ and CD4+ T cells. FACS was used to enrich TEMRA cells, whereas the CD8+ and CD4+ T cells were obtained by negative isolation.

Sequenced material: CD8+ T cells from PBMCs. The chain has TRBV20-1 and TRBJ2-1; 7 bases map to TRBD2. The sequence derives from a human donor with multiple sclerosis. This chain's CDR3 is CSASRDYLDDEQFF. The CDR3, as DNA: TGCAGTGCTAGCCGGGACTACCTGGACGATGAGCAGTTCTTC.